The source of this T cell receptor (beta chain) is a study of type 1 and type 2 diabetes patients. Study as a whole: From PBMCs, CD4+ and CD8+ T cells were isolated by magnetic microbeads.

CDR1 and CDR2 from the germline V gene are LNHDA and SQIVND (reference sequence). V dropped 3 bases and J dropped 4 bases, with 12 bases sitting between them. The CDR3 has 14 residues. Genomic DNA was the PCR template. Multiplex PCR with 30 forward and 13 reverse primers amplified the TCR beta CDR3. MiXCR was run by TCRdb on the multiplex PCR reads, yielding one entry per CDR3 protein. The repertoire consists of 250,000 or so distinct CDR3 sequences, with around 47% occurring once and the leading ten covering approximately 15%. The gene calls are TRBV19 and TRBJ1-1; D call uncertain. The sample taken for sequencing was peripheral blood mononuclear cells (PBMCs). This TCR came from a man in his late teens or twenties with type 2 diabetes. CDR3 loop: CASSIYGSSTEAFF. CDR3 nucleotides: TGTGCCAGTAGTATTTACGGGTCGAGCACTGAAGCTTTCTTT.